This is a list of T cell receptor beta chains from one sample in a study of STAT5B mutations in CD4+ large granular lymphocyte leukemia. Sequencing was performed with immunoSEQ multiplex PCR; in TCRdb, only in-frame clones are kept and a portion is missing. The sample has 30,000 to 40,000 clones, roughly four fifths seen once. Sample: CD4+ T cells from blood buffy coats. The source of these receptors is a human donor in good health. The conserved cysteine and the conserved F or W are not part of the CDR3 here.

J | V | CDR3
TRBJ1-2 | TRBV19 | ASRLASLLGGYT
TRBJ2-7 | TRBV10-2 | ASSESKGNEQY
TRBJ1-4 | TRBV29-1 | SVEMGEKLF
TRBJ1-5 | TRBV5-4 | ASSINRGQGAQPQH
TRBJ2-1 | TRBV2 | ASMGLSYNEQF
TRBJ2-3 | TRBV5-6 | ASSFRRVPPDTQY
TRBJ1-1 | TRBV5-4 | ASSLTGIGAEAF
TRBJ1-5 | TRBV2 | ASTLEGGANQPQH
TRBJ2-7 | TRBV6-1 | ATSGGFGPYEQY
TRBJ1-1 | TRBV30 | AWSPGHDTEAF
TRBJ1-1 | TRBV10-2 | ASSEERTEAF
TRBJ2-1 | TRBV6-4 | ASSDWSGVYNEQF
TRBJ2-7 | TRBV6-5 | ASSYRAGDNLYEQY
TRBJ1-1 | TRBV19 | ASSGRGYTEAF
TRBJ2-7 | TRBV5-1 | ASSFYRSYEQY
TRBJ2-2 | TRBV2 | ASSEQRSNTGELF
TRBJ2-1 | TRBV11-2 | ASSLGAGAAYNEQF
TRBJ2-7 | TRBV28 | ASSLRGASYEQY
TRBJ2-1 | TRBV7-2 | ASSPLGTGSEQF
TRBJ1-1 | TRBV28 | ASSPSPGGSDVAF
TRBJ1-2 | TRBV9 | ASSEGPSYYGYT
TRBJ1-6 | TRBV4-1 | ASSEGEASSPLH
TRBJ2-2 | TRBV28 | ASRLQGGGPHGELF
TRBJ1-2 | TRBV5-1 | ASSSPGRRIEGGANYGYT
TRBJ2-2 | TRBV9 | ASSVSGDTGELF
TRBJ2-3 | TRBV6-1 | ASSAASGRIGHTQY
TRBJ1-2 | TRBV19 | ASRGDSPVGYT
TRBJ2-7 | TRBV6-1 | ASGDLSSYEQY
TRBJ2-7 | TRBV4-1 | ASSQGQGVVYEQY
TRBJ2-7 | TRBV5-6 | ASKQTSGWRGSYEQY
TRBJ2-7 | TRBV6-5 | ATKTQATYEQY
TRBJ1-1 | TRBV19 | ASSLTPSVGEAF
TRBJ2-3 | TRBV11-3 | ASSLAGGPDTQY
TRBJ2-1 | TRBV7-9 | ASSLATSVRLSSYNEQF
TRBJ2-7 | TRBV6-6 | ASSWGQDSYEQY
TRBJ1-2 | TRBV2 | ASSEGGQIYGYT
TRBJ1-5 | TRBV2 | ASRSNRGGNQPQH
TRBJ2-7 | TRBV2 | ASSPQSVGSEQY
TRBJ1-1 | TRBV25-1 | ASSVGFGADRSPEAF
TRBJ1-5 | TRBV2 | ASREGPGKGPQH
TRBJ1-1 | TRBV2 | ASSPLVGTGANTEAF
TRBJ2-2 | TRBV7-8 | ASSSTSGATGELF
TRBJ1-1 | TRBV7-9 | ASSLAGQGGLGTEAF
TRBJ2-3 | TRBV2 | ASRQGASDTDTQY
TRBJ2-1 | TRBV10-3 | AISESRVGNNEQF
TRBJ2-7 | TRBV29-1 | SVALGEEQY
TRBJ1-1 | TRBV2 | ASSDPGMNTEAF
TRBJ2-7 | TRBV30 | AWSQGPHYEQY
TRBJ2-5 | TRBV9 | ASSVEAIGTTQY
TRBJ2-3 | TRBV25-1 | ASSEGYRTDTQY
TRBJ1-4 | TRBV29-1 | SVDSSNSNEKLF
TRBJ2-2 | TRBV9 | ASSVALTGKAGELF
TRBJ2-5 | TRBV9 | ASSVARLAGKETQY
TRBJ1-4 | TRBV7-9 | ASSLGQGSEKLF
TRBJ2-1 | TRBV7-2 | ASSFDHEQF
TRBJ1-1 | TRBV27 | ASSLRTGLNTEAF
TRBJ1-5 | TRBV30 | AWSVGQVSQPQH
TRBJ1-2 | TRBV25-1 | ASSEWGGPER
TRBJ2-5 | TRBV5-8 | ASSLGLAGARETQY